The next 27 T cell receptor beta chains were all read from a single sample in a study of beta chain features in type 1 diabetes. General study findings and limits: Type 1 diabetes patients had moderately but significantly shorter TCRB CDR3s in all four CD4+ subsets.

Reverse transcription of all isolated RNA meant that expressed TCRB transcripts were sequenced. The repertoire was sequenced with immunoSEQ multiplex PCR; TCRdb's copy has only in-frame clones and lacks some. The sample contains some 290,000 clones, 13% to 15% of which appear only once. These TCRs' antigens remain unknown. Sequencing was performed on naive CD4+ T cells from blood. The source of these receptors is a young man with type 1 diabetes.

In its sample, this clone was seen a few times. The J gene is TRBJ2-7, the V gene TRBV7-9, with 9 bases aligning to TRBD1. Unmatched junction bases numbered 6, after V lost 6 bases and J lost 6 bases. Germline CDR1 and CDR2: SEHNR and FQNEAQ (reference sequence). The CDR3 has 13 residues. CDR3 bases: TGTGCCAGCAGTTTGGACAGGGGTGGCGAGCAGTACTTC. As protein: CASSLDRGGEQYF.

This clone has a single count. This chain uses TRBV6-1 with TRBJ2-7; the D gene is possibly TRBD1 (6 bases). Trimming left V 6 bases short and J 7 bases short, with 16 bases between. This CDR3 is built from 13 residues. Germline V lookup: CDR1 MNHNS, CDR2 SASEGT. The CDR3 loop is CASRRQARDEQYF. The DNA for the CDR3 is TGTGCCAGCAGAAGACAGGCCCGGGATGAGCAGTACTTC.

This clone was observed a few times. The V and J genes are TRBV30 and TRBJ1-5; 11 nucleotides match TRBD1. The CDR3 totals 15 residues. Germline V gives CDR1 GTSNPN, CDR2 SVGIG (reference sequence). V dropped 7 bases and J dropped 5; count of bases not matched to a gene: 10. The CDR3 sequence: CALRDRDRGDQPQHF. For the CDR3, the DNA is TGTGCCTTACGAGACCGGGACAGGGGGGATCAGCCCCAGCATTTT.

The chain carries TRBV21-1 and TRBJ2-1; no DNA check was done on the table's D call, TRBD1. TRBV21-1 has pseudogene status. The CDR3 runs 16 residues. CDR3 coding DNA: TGTGCCAGCAGCAAAGCGAAACCCAGCTCCTACAATGAGCAGTTCTTC. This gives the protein CASSKAKPSSYNEQFF.

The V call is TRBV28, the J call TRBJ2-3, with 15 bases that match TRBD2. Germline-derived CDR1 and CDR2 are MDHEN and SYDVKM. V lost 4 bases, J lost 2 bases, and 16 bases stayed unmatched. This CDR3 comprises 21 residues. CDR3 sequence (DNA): TGTGCCAGCAGTTCGACGGGACTAGCGGGAGGACCCCAGAGCACCACAGATACGCAGTATTTT. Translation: CASSSTGLAGGPQSTTDTQYF.

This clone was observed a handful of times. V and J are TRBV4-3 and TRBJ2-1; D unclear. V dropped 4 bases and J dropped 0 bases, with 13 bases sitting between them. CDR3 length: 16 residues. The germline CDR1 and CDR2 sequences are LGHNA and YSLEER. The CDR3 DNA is TGCGCCAGCAGCCGAGAAATTTCCCGCTCCTACAATGAGCAGTTCTTC. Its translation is CASSREISRSYNEQFF.

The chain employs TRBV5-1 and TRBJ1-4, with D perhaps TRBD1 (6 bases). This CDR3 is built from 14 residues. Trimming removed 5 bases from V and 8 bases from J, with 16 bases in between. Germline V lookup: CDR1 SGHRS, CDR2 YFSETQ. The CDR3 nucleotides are TGCGCCAGCAGTCTAGACAGGATAGGAGAAAAACTGTTTTTT. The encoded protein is CASSLDRIGEKLFF.

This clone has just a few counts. The CDR3 DNA sequence: TGTGCCAGCAGCTTAGCCCAGGGGCTTACGTACGAGCAGTACTTC. Protein: CASSLAQGLTYEQYF. The chain joins TRBV11-2 to TRBJ2-7; possibly TRBD1 for D (6 bases). The CDR3 has 15 residues. The germline CDR1 and CDR2 sequences are SGHAT and FQNNGV. With 1 base removed from V and 4 bases from J, the gap between germline ends came to 14 bases.

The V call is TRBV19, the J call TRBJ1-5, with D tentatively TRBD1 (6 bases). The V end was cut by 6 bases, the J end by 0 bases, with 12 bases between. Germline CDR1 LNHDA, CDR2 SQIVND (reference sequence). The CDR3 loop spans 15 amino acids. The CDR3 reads CASRPGAISNQPQHF. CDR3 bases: TGTGCCAGTAGACCAGGGGCGATTAGCAATCAGCCCCAGCATTTT. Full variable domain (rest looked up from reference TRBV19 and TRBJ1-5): DGGITQSPKYLFRKEGQNVTLSCEQNLNHDAMYWYRQDPGQGLRLIYYSQIVNDFQKGDIAEGYSVSREKKESFPLTVTSAQKNPTAFYLCASRPGAISNQPQHFGDGTRLSIL.

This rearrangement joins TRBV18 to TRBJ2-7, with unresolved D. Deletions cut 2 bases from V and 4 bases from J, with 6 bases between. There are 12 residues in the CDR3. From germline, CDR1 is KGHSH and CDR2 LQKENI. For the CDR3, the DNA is TGTGCCAGCTCACCATCCGTGTACGAGCAGTACTTC. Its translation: CASSPSVYEQYF.

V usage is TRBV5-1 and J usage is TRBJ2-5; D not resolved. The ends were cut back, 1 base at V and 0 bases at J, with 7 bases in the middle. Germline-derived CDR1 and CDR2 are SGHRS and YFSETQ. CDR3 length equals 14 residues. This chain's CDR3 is CASSLLADQETQYF. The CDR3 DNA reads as TGCGCCAGCAGCTTGCTGGCGGACCAAGAGACCCAGTACTTC.

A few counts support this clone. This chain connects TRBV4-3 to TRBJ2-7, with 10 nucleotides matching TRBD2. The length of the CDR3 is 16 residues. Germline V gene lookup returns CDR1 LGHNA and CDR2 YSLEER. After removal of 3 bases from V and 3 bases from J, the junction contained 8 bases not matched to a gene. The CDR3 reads CASSQGLAGANYEQYF. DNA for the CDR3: TGCGCCAGCAGCCAGGGGCTAGCGGGGGCAAACTACGAGCAGTACTTC.

The CDR3 nucleotides read TGTGCCAGCCAGGGGGTTACCTACGAGCAGTACTTC. This sequence encodes CASQGVTYEQYF. This sequence joins TRBV19 and TRBJ2-7; 7 bases fit TRBD1. The germline CDR1 and CDR2 sequences are LNHDA and SQIVND (reference sequence). Germline trimming cut 9 bases from V and 2 bases from J; bases unmatched to any gene: 4. This CDR3 has 12 amino acids.

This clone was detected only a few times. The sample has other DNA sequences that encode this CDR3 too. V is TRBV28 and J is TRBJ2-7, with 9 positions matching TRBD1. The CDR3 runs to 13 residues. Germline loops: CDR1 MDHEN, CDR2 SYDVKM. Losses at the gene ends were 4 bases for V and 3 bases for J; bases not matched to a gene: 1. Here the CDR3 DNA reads TGTGCCAGCAGTTCGGGACAGGGCTACGAGCAGTACTTC. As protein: CASSSGQGYEQYF.

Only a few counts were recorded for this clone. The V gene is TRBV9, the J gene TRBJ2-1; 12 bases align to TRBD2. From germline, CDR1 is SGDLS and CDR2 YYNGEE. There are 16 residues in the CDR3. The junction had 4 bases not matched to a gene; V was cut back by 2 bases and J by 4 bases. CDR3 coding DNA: TGTGCCAGCAGCGTCCTAGCGGGAGGGACTTACAATGAGCAGTTCTTC. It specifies CASSVLAGGTYNEQFF.

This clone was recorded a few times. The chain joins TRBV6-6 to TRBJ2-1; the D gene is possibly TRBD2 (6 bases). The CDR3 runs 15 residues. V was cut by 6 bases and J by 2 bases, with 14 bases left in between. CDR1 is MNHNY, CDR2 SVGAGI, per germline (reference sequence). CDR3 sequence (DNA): TGTGCCAGCAGACCGTCGCGGGACCCCTACAATGAGCAGTTCTTC. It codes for CASRPSRDPYNEQFF.

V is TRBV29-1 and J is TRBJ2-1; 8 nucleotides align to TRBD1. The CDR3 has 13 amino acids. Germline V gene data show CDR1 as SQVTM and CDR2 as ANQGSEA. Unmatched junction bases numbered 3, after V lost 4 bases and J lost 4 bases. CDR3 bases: TGCAGCGTTGCGGGACAGGCATACAATGAGCAGTTCTTC. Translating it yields CSVAGQAYNEQFF.

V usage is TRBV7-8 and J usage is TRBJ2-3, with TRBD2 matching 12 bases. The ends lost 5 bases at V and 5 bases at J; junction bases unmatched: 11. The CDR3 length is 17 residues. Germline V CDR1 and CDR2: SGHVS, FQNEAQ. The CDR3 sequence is CASSAYLAGGPRDTQYF. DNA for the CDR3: TGTGCCAGCAGCGCCTATCTAGCGGGAGGGCCTAGAGATACGCAGTATTTT.

CDR3 loop: CASSQGPLGNEQFF. The CDR3, as DNA: TGTGCCAGCAGTCAGGGGCCTTTAGGCAATGAGCAGTTCTTC. The V and J genes are TRBV2 and TRBJ2-1; D perhaps matches TRBD1 (6 bases). V lost 5 bases and J lost 6, with 14 bases in between. Germline V lookup: CDR1 SNHLY, CDR2 FYNNEI. The CDR3 is 14 amino acids. The full variable domain, in which reference TRBV2 and TRBJ2-1 provide the parts outside the CDR3, is EPEVTQTPSHQVTQMGQEVILRCVPISNHLYFYWYRQILGQKVEFLVSFYNNEISEKSEIFDDQFSVERPDGSNFTLKIRSTKLEDSAMYFCASSQGPLGNEQFFGPGTRLTVL.

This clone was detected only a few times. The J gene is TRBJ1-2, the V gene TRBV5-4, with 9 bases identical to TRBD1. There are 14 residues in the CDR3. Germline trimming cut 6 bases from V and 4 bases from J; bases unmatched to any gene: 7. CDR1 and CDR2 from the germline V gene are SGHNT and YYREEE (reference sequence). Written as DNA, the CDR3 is TGTGCCAGCACCGGACAGGGGCCCACCTATGGCTACACCTTC. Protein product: CASTGQGPTYGYTF.

CDR3 protein: CASSLRDRGSGANVLTF. The CDR3 nucleotides are TGTGCCAGTAGCCTCCGGGACAGGGGTTCTGGGGCCAACGTCCTGACTTTC. V usage is TRBV19 and J usage is TRBJ2-6, with 10 bases fitting TRBD1. The CDR3 runs to 17 residues. Germline CDR1 and CDR2: LNHDA and SQIVND (reference sequence). V shed 6 bases, J shed 1 base, and the junction held 6 bases outside the gene matches.

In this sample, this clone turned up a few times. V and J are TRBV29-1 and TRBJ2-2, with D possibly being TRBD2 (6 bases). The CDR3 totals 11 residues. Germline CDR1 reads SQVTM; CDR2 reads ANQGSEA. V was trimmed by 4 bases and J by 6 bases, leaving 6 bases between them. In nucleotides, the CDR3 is TGCAGCGTTGGGGAGGCCGGGGAGCTGTTTTTT. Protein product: CSVGEAGELFF.

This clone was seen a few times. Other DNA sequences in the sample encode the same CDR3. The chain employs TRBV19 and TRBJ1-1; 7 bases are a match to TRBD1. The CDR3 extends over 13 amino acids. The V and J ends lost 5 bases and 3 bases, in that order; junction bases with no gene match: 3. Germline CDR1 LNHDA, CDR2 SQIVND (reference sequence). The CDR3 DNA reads TGTGCCAGTAGTCCCGACAGGGACACTGAAGCTTTCTTT. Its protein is CASSPDRDTEAFF.

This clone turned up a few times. The CDR3 is CASSLGGLAGAGEQFF. Written as DNA, the CDR3 is TGTGCCAGCAGCTTAGGGGGACTAGCGGGAGCAGGGGAGCAGTTCTTC. This chain connects TRBV9 to TRBJ2-1, with 14 positions matching TRBD2. Unmatched junction bases numbered 10, after V lost 4 bases and J lost 10 bases. CDR1 and CDR2 (germline): SGDLS, YYNGEE. The CDR3 length is 16 residues.

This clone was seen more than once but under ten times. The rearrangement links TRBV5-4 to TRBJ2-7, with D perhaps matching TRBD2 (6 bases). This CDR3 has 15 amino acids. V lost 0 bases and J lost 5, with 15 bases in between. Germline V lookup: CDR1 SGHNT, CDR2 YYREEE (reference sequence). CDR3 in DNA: TGTGCCAGCAGCTTGGCCCTGCGGGATAAAAACGAGCAGTACTTC. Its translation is CASSLALRDKNEQYF.

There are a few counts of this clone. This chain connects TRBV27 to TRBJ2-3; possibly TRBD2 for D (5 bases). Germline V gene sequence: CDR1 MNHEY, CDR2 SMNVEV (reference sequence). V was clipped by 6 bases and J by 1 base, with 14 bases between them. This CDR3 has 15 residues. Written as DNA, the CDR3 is TGTGCCAGCAGGTCCGGGATGGTGGGCACAGATACGCAGTATTTT. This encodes CASRSGMVGTDTQYF.

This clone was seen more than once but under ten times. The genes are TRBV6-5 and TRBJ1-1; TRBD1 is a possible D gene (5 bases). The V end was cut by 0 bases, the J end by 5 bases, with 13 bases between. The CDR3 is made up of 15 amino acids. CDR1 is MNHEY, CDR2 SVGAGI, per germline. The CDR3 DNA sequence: TGTGCCAGCAGTTACTCGAGGCAGGGTCGGACTGAAGCTTTCTTT. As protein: CASSYSRQGRTEAFF.